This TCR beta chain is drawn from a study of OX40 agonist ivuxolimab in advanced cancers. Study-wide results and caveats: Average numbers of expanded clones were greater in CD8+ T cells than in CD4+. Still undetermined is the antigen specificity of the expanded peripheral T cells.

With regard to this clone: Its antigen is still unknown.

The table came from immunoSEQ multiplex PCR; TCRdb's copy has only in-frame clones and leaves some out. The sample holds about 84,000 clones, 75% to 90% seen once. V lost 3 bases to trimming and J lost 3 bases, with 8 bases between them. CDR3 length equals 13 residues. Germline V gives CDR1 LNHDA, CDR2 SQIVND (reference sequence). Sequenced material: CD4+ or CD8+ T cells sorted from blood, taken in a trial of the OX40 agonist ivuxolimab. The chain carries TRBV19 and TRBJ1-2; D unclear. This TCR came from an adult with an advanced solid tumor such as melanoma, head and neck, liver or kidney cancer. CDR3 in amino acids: CASSMGIDYGYTF. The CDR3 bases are TGTGCCAGTAGTATGGGCATCGACTATGGCTACACCTTC.